The 16 T cell receptor beta chains below were found in one sample sequenced in a study of T cells in localized non-small cell lung cancer. The assay was immunoSEQ multiplex PCR, and TCRdb's table has in-frame clones only and misses some. The table lists 23,000 or so clones, 70% to 90% of them singletons, with 25% to 35% in the top ten. The sequencing used peripheral blood mononuclear cells, collected before any cancer treatment. The receptors were gathered from a male donor aged 60 or older with stage II lung adenocarcinoma.

This chain joins TRBV28 and TRBJ1-2, with 7 nucleotides matching TRBD1. The CDR3 contains 15 residues. V shed 4 bases and J 6 bases; nucleotides not matched to a gene: 11. Germline CDR1 MDHEN, CDR2 SYDVKM. CDR3 sequence reads: CASSSPGGQSNGYTF. The CDR3 nucleotides are TGTGCCAGCAGTTCCCCCGGGGGACAGTCCAATGGCTACACCTTC.

The rearrangement uses TRBV28 and TRBJ1-2, with 8 bases that match TRBD1. CDR1 and CDR2 (germline): MDHEN, SYDVKM. V was clipped by 3 bases and J by 4 bases; unmatched bases: 7. CDR3 size: 15 residues. CDR3 protein: CASSLTGVYSYGYTF. CDR3 sequence (DNA): TGTGCCAGCAGTTTGACAGGGGTTTATAGCTATGGCTACACCTTC.

CDR3 DNA: TGTGCCAGTACCCTACAAGCGGGCCTAACCGGGGAGCTGTTTTTT. This translates into CASTLQAGLTGELFF. V and J are TRBV19 and TRBJ2-2; a weak D match, TRBD2 (6 bases). The CDR3 runs 15 residues. The germline CDR1 and CDR2 sequences are LNHDA and SQIVND (reference sequence). Trimming left V 7 bases short and J 5 bases short, with 17 bases between.

The chain links TRBV10-3 to TRBJ1-4; D unclear. The CDR3 runs 16 residues. The ends were cut back, 0 bases at V and 7 bases at J, with 15 bases in the middle. Germline V gene lookup returns CDR1 ENHRY and CDR2 SYGVKD. As DNA, the CDR3 is TGTGCCATCAGTGAGTCTCGGGTCAGTCGAAGTGAAAAACTGTTTTTT. Its protein product is CAISESRVSRSEKLFF.

The chain joins TRBV9 to TRBJ1-3; 7 bases match TRBD1. CDR1 is SGDLS, CDR2 YYNGEE, per germline. This CDR3 contains 16 residues. Trimming took 3 bases from V and 0 from J; bases not matched to a gene: 6. CDR3 region: CASSALGTDSGNTIYF. Here the CDR3 DNA reads TGTGCCAGCAGCGCCCTAGGGACAGACTCTGGAAACACCATATATTTT.

The J gene is TRBJ1-1, the V gene TRBV9; maybe TRBD1 (5 bases). V was clipped by 1 base and J by 1 base, with 5 bases between them. The germline V gene encodes CDR1 SGDLS and CDR2 YYNGEE. This CDR3 has 13 residues. The CDR3 reads CASSVQGNTEAFF. The CDR3 nucleotides read TGTGCCAGCAGCGTACAGGGGAACACTGAAGCTTTCTTT.

The chain couples TRBV5-5 to TRBJ2-3; D call uncertain. V was trimmed by 4 bases and J by 2 bases, leaving 17 bases between them. The germline CDR1 and CDR2 sequences are SGHKS and YYEKEE (reference sequence). The CDR3 extends over 16 amino acids. In DNA form, the CDR3 reads TGTGCCAGCAGCCTGCAGCCGGGCGACCTCACAGATACGCAGTATTTT. Translated: CASSLQPGDLTDTQYF. Filled out from reference TRBV5-5 and TRBJ2-3, the complete variable domain reads DAGVTQSPTHLIKTRGQQVTLRCSPISGHKSVSWYQQVLGQGPQFIFQYYEKEERGRGNFPDRFSARQFPNYSSELNVNALLLGDSALYLCASSLQPGDLTDTQYFGPGTRLTVL.

The chain combines TRBV4-1 with TRBJ2-7; D is possibly TRBD1 or TRBD2 (7 bases each). Germline CDR1 reads MGHRA; CDR2 reads YSYEKL. This CDR3 has 17 residues. Trimming stripped 2 bases from V and 3 bases from J, with 20 bases between. The CDR3 DNA follows: TGCGCCAGCAGCCAATTCCCCCAAAGCGGGACAGACTACGAGCAGTACTTC. Its protein product is CASSQFPQSGTDYEQYF.

This chain links TRBV6-1 with TRBJ1-4, with D hard to call. Germline V gene sequence: CDR1 MNHNS, CDR2 SASEGT. V lost 6 bases and J 0 bases, leaving 8 bases between the germline ends. The CDR3 consists of 14 residues. The DNA of the CDR3 is TGTGCCAGCAGATCGACGGCAACTAATGAAAAACTGTTTTTT. Protein: CASRSTATNEKLFF.

The chain has TRBV4-1 and TRBJ1-5; D possibly corresponds to TRBD1 (6 bases). Trimming took 1 base from V and 0 from J, leaving 16 bases between them. Germline CDR1 MGHRA, CDR2 YSYEKL. The CDR3 consists of 18 residues. In DNA, the CDR3 is TGCGCCAGCAGCCAAGCCCCGTGGACAGACTATAGCAATCAGCCCCAGCATTTT. As protein: CASSQAPWTDYSNQPQHF.

The V and J genes are TRBV7-9 and TRBJ2-5; D uncertain. Trimming removed 4 bases from V and 1 base from J, with 16 bases in between. The germline CDR1 and CDR2 sequences are SEHNR and FQNEAQ (reference sequence). The CDR3 spans 16 residues. The CDR3 region has the DNA TGTGCCAGCAGCTCAAACCGGCGACCAACCCAAGAGACCCAGTACTTC. Translated, it gives CASSSNRRPTQETQYF.

The V and J genes are TRBV28 and TRBJ1-4, with D possibly TRBD1 on 6 matching bases. V shed 11 bases and J shed 7 bases, with 17 bases lying between them. Germline V gives CDR1 MDHEN, CDR2 SYDVKM. The CDR3 spans 13 residues. The CDR3 reads CAVREQGREKLFF. Here the CDR3 DNA reads TGTGCCGTCAGGGAACAGGGTCGTGAAAAACTGTTTTTT.

The J gene is TRBJ2-7, the V gene TRBV2, with 7 bases matching TRBD2. The CDR3 has 14 amino acids. V shed 6 bases, J shed 7 bases, and the junction held 12 bases outside the gene matches. CDR1 and CDR2 from the germline V gene are SNHLY and FYNNEI. As DNA, the CDR3 is TGTGCCAGCAGAAGGGGCGGGAGTCTGGTAGAGCAGTACTTC. Amino acids: CASRRGGSLVEQYF.

The genes are TRBV2 and TRBJ2-7; TRBD1 is a possible D gene (5 bases). V lost 1 base and J lost 0, with 16 bases in between. The CDR3 extends over 17 amino acids. CDR1 is SNHLY and CDR2 is FYNNEI in the germline V gene. CDR3 in amino acids: CASSEDHPTVSSYEQYF. The CDR3 DNA follows: TGTGCCAGCAGTGAAGACCACCCGACAGTTAGCTCCTACGAGCAGTACTTC.

This chain connects TRBV7-6 to TRBJ2-5; TRBD2 agrees at 8 bases. CDR3 size: 11 residues. The V and J ends lost 5 bases and 10 bases, in that order; junction bases with no gene match: 3. Looked up from germline, CDR1 is SGHVS and CDR2 is FNYEAQ. CDR3 bases: TGTGCCAGCAGCCGCGGGGGGAACCAGTACTTC. It yields the protein CASSRGGNQYF.

The chain has TRBV5-5 and TRBJ2-2, with 8 bases fitting TRBD2. This CDR3 is 16 amino acids long. V shed 3 bases, J shed 1 base, and the junction held 5 bases outside the gene matches. Germline V gene data show CDR1 as SGHKS and CDR2 as YYEKEE (reference sequence). This CDR3 is CASSSLAGGNTGELFF. As DNA, the CDR3 is TGTGCCAGCAGCTCGCTGGCGGGAGGGAACACCGGGGAGCTGTTTTTT.